Included here is one T cell receptor (beta chain) sequence, with context. The antigen is unknown. Germline trimming cut 3 bases from V and 1 base from J; bases unmatched to any gene: 5. Germline assignment: CDR1 SGDLS and CDR2 YYNGEE. CDR3 length: 17 amino acids. In TCRdb, the RT-PCR reads were re-called with MiXCR into one record per CDR3 protein. In the table there are about 570,000 distinct CDR3 sequences, about an eighth of which are singletons. The sample originates from a study of response to subunit inactivated influenza vaccine. Study-level findings and limits: T cells newly recruited by each seasonal influenza vaccination are few, the authors suggested.

The chain recombines TRBV9 with TRBJ2-2; 11 nucleotides match TRBD2. The sequences come from PBMCs from blood, collected on the day of vaccination. This receptor was obtained from a man aged 45-65 years who received an inactivated influenza vaccine. Here the CDR3 reads CASSGVLAGENTGELFF. CDR3 coding DNA: TGTGCCAGCAGCGGAGTACTAGCGGGAGAGAACACCGGGGAGCTGTTTTTT.